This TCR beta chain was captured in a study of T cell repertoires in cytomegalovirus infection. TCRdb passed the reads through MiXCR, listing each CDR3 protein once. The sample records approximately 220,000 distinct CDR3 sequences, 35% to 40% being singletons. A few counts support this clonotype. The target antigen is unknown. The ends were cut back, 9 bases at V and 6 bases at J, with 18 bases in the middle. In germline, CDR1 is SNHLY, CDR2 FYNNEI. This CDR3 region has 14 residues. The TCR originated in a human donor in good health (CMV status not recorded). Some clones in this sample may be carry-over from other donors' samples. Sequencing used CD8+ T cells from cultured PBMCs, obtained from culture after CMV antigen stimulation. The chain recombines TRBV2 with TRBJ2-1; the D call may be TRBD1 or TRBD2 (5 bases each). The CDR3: CASTGTVTFNEQFF. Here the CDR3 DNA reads TGTGCCAGTACCGGGACGGTTACCTTCAATGAGCAGTTCTTC.